This T cell receptor beta chain appears in the sequencing data of a study of Ad26.COV2.S vaccination and SARS-CoV-2 variants. Study information: Ad26.COV2.S was injected intramuscularly once or twice, 56 days apart.

With 7 bases removed from V and 2 bases from J, the gap between germline ends came to 15 bases. The CDR3 extends over 14 amino acids. The germline V gene has CDR1 SGHTA and CDR2 FQGNSA. Libraries were prepared by immunoSEQ multiplex PCR; TCRdb keeps only in-frame clonotypes and omits some of them. The table shows some 520,000 clones, with around 88% occurring only once. The sample's treatment: roughly 20 received Ad26.COV2.S at low or high dose, single or two shots; about 5 received placebo; per-sample allocation not given. Sampling was done on day 63 after the first vaccine or placebo injection. This sequence originates from a person between 18 and 65 years old who received the Ad26.COV2.S COVID-19 vaccine or a placebo. Sequencing was performed on peripheral blood, taken in a trial of Ad26.COV2.S vaccine versus placebo. The chain is built from TRBV7-2 and TRBJ2-7, with a tentative D call TRBD2 (5 bases). CDR3 residues: CASIPEDSPYEQYF. The CDR3 DNA follows: TGTGCCAGCATCCCCGAGGACTCTCCCTACGAGCAGTACTTC.